The source of this TCR beta chain is a study of blood T cell repertoires in COVID-19. This CDR3 spans 14 amino acids. Germline CDR1 is MNHEY and CDR2 is SVGAGI. V was trimmed by 8 bases and J by 2 bases, leaving 15 bases between them. Original data processing: Estimation of nucleated cell counts was performed using reference gene primer amplification. Repertoires were generated with immunoSEQ multiplex PCR, while TCRdb's copy carries only in-frame clones and drops some. Clonal size and the V and J genes are those of that table, whereas D and trimming came from the DNA. The data contain around 340,000 clones, more than 70% of them singletons.

This chain joins TRBV6-5 and TRBJ2-5, with a tentative D call TRBD1 (6 bases). Sequencing was carried out using peripheral blood. The receptor's source is a man younger than 45 with active or convalescent COVID-19. CDR3 sequence (DNA): TGTGCCAGCGTTCGGGACACTACTCAAGAGACCCAGTACTTC. Protein sequence: CASVRDTTQETQYF.